This TCR beta chain was captured by sequencing in a study of CD8+ T cells in alopecia areata. Study at large: Each day, treated patients took oral tofacitinib twice, at 5 to 10 mg per dose.

RNA extraction and reverse transcription yielded cDNA as sequencing template. Assay used: immunoSEQ multiplex PCR; TCRdb lists only in-frame clones, some missing. The sample consists of fewer than 250,000 clones, around three fifths of them appearing once. The CDR3 is 16 residues long. Germline V gene data show CDR1 as SNHLY and CDR2 as FYNNEI. Trimming removed 9 bases from V and 3 bases from J; junction bases left unmatched: 10. Noted treatment: oral pan-JAK inhibitor, 5-10 mg twice daily. Individuals with alopecia areata gave both lesional scalp punch biopsies and peripheral blood for collection. The source is a human donor with alopecia areata. Specimen: CD4+ T cells sorted from blood, collected at week 24, from a patient treated with tofacitinib. The rearrangement uses TRBV2 and TRBJ2-5, with TRBD2 matching over 13 bases. The CDR3 spells CARGTSGIWTEETQYF. Written as DNA, the CDR3 is TGTGCCAGGGGGACTAGCGGGATCTGGACCGAAGAGACCCAGTACTTC.